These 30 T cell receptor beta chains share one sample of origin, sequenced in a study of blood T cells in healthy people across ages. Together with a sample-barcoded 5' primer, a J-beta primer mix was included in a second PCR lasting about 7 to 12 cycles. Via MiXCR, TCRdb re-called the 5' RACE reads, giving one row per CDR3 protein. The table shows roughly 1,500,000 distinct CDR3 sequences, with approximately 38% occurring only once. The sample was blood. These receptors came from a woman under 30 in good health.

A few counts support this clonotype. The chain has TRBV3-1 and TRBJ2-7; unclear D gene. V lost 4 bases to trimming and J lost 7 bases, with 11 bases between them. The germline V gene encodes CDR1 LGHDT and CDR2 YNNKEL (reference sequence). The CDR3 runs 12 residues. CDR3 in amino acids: CASSPGNGEQYF. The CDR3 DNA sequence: TGTGCCAGCAGCCCTGGGAATGGGGAGCAGTACTTC.

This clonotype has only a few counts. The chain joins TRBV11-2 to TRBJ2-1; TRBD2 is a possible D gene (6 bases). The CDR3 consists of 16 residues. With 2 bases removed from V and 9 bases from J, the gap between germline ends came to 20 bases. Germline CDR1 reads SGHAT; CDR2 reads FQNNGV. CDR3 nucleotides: TGTGCCAGCAGCTTAAGCCCGCCTAGCGTGGTGGGTGAGCAGTTCTTC. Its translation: CASSLSPPSVVGEQFF.

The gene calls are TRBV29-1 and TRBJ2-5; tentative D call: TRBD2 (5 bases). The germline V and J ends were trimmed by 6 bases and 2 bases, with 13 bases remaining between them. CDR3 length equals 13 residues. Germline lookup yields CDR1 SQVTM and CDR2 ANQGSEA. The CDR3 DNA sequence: TGCAGCGTAGAACCGGGAACTCAAGAGACCCAGTACTTC. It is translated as CSVEPGTQETQYF.

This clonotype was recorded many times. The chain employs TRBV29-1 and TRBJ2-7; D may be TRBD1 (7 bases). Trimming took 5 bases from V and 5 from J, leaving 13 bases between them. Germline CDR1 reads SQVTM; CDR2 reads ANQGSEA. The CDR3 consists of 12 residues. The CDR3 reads CSVRQGGNEQYF. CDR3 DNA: TGCAGCGTTAGGCAGGGGGGTAACGAGCAGTACTTC.

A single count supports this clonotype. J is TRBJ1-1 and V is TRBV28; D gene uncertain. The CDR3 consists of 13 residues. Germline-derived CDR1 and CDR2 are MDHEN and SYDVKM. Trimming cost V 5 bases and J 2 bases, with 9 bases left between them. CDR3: CASSPEFNTEAFF. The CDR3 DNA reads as TGTGCCAGCAGTCCTGAGTTTAACACTGAAGCTTTCTTT.

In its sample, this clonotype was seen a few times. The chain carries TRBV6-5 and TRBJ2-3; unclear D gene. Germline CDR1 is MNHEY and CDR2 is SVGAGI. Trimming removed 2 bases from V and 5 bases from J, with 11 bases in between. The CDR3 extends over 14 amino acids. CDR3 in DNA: TGTGCCAGCAGTTACGCGGTAGTTGGAGATACGCAGTATTTT. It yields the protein CASSYAVVGDTQYF.

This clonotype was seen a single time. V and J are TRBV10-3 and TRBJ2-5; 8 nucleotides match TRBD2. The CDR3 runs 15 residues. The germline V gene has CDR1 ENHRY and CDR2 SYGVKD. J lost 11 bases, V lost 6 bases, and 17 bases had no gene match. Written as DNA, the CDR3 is TGTGCCATCAGCCCTACTAGCGGATTTGCGGGGGAGCAGTACTTC. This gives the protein CAISPTSGFAGEQYF.

The CDR3, as DNA: TGCAGCGTTTCAAAGATAACGTACAATGAGCAGTTCTTC. Translated, it gives CSVSKITYNEQFF. V gene TRBV29-1 combines with J gene TRBJ2-1, with unresolved D. Germline V gene lookup returns CDR1 SQVTM and CDR2 ANQGSEA. CDR3 size: 13 residues. Trimming removed 5 bases from V and 4 bases from J, with 12 bases in between.

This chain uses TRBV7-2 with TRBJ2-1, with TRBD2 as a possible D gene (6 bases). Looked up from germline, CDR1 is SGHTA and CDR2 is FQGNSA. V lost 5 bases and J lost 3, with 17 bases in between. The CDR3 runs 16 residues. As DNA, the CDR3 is TGTGCCAGCAGCCGGGGAGGACTTAATGTCTACAATGAGCAGTTCTTC. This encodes CASSRGGLNVYNEQFF.

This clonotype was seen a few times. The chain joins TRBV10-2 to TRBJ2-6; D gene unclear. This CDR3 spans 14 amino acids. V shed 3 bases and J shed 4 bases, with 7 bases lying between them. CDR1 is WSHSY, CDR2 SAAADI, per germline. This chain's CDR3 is CASSERSGANVLTF. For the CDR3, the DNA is TGCGCCAGCAGTGAAAGGTCCGGGGCCAACGTCCTGACTTTC.

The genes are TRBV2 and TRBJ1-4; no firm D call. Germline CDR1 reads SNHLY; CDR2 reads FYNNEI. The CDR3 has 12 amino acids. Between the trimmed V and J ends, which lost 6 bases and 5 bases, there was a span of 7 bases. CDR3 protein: CASRAENEKLFF. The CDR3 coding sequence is TGTGCCAGCAGGGCAGAGAATGAAAAACTGTTTTTT.

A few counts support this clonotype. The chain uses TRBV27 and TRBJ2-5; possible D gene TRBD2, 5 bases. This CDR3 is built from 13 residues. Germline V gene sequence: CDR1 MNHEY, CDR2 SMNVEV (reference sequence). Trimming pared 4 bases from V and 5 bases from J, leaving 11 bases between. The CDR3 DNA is TGTGCCAGCAGTTCGGGAAGTCTGGAGACCCAGTACTTC. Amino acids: CASSSGSLETQYF.

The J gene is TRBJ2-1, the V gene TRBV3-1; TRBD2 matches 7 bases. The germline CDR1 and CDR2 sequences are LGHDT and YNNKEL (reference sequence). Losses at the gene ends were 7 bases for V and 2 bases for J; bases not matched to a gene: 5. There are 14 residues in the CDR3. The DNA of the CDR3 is TGTGCCAGCAAACCTAGCGGAGCCTACAATGAGCAGTTCTTC. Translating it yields CASKPSGAYNEQFF.

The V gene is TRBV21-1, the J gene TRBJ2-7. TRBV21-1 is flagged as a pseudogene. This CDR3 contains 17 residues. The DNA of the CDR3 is TGTGCCAGCAGCCGATTGTGCGGAGCCAACCCATCCTACGAGCAGTACTTC. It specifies CASSRLCGANPSYEQYF.

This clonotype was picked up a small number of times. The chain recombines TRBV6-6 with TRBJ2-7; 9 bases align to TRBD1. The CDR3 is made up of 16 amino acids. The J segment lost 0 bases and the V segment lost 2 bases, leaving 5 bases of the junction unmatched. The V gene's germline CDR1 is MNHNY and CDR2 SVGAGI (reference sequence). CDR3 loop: CASSYATGGYSYEQYF. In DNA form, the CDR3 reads TGTGCCAGCAGTTACGCGACAGGGGGTTACTCCTACGAGCAGTACTTC.

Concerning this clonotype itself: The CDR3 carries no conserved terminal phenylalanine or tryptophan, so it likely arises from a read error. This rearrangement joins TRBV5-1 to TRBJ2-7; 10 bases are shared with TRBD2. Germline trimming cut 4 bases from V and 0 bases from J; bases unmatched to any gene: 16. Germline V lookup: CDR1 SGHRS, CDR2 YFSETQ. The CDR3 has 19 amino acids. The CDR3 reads CASSQGDTRSSGSSYEQYL. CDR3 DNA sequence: TGCGCCAGCAGCCAAGGGGACACCCGATCTAGCGGGAGCTCCTACGAGCAGTACTTG.

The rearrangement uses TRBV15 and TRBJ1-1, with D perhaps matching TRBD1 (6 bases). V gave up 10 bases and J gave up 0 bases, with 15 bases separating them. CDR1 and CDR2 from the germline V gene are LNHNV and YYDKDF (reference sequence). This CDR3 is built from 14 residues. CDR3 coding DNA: TGTGCCAGCCAGGGGAACAAGATGAACACTGAAGCTTTCTTT. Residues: CASQGNKMNTEAFF. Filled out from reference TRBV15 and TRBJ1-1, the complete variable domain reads DAMVIQNPRYQVTQFGKPVTLSCSQTLNHNVMYWYQQKSSQAPKLLFHYYDKDFNNEADTPDNFQSRRPNTSFCFLDIRSPGLGDTAMYLCASQGNKMNTEAFFGQGTRLTVV.

The CDR3 is CSARGDRNTEAFF. Written as DNA, the CDR3 is TGCAGTGCTAGGGGGGACAGGAACACTGAAGCTTTCTTT. The rearrangement joins TRBV20-1 to TRBJ1-1; 7 bases align to TRBD1. V was clipped by 3 bases and J by 1 base; unmatched bases: 2. CDR1 and CDR2 (germline): DFQATT, SNEGSKA (reference sequence). This CDR3 has 13 residues.

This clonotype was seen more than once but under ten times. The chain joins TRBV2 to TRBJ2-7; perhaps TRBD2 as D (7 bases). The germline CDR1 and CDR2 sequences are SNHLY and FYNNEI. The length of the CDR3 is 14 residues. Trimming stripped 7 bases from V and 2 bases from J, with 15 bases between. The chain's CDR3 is CASIGRGQAYEQYF. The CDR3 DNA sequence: TGTGCCAGCATTGGGAGGGGACAAGCCTACGAGCAGTACTTC.

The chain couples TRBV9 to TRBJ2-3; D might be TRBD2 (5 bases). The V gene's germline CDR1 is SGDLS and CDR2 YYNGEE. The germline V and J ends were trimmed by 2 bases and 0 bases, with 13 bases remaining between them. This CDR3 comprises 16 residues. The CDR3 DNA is TGTGCCAGCAGCGTCTCTAGCTCTGCCAGCACAGATACGCAGTATTTT. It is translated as CASSVSSSASTDTQYF.

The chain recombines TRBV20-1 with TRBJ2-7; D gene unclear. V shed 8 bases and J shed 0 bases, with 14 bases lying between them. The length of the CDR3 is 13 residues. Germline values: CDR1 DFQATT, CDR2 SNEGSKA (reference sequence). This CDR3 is CSQMASASYEQYF. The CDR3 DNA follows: TGCAGTCAAATGGCCTCTGCCTCCTACGAGCAGTACTTC.

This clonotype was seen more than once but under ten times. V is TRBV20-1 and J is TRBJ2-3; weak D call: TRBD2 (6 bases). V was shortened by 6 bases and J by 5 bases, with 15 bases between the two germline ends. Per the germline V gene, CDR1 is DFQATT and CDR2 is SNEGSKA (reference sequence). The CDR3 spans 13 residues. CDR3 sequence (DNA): TGCAGTGCAGGAGGGCTCAGTAGAGATACGCAGTATTTT. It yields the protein CSAGGLSRDTQYF.

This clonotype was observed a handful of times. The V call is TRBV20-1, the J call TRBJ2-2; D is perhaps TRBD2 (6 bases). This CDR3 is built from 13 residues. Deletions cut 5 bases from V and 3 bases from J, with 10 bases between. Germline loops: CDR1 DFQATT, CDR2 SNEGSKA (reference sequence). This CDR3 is CSAVEGDTGELFF. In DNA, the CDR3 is TGCAGTGCTGTGGAGGGCGACACCGGGGAGCTGTTTTTT.

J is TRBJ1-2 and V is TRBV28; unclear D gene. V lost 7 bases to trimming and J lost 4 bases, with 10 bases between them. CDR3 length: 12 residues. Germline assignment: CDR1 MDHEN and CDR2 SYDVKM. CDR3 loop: CASTAEGYGYTF. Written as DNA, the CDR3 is TGTGCCAGCACCGCAGAGGGCTATGGCTACACCTTC.

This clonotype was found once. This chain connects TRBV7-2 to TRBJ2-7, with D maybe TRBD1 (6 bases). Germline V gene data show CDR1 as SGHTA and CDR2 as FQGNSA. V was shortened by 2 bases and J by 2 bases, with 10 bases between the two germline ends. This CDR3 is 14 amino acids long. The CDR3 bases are TGTGCCAGCAGCTTATACAGGGCCCCCTACGAGCAGTACTTC. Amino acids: CASSLYRAPYEQYF.

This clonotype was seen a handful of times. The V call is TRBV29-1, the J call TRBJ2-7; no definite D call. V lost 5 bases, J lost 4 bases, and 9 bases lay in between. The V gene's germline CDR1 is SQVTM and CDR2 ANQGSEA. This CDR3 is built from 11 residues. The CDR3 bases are TGCAGCGTTCGATCAGAGTACGAGCAGTACTTC. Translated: CSVRSEYEQYF.

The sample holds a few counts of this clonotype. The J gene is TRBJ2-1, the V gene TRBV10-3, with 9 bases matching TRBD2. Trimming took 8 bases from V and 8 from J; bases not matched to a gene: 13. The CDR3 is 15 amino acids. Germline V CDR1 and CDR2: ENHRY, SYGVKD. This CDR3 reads CAIQLGASGTDEQFF. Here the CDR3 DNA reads TGTGCCATCCAACTCGGGGCTAGCGGGACCGATGAGCAGTTCTTC.

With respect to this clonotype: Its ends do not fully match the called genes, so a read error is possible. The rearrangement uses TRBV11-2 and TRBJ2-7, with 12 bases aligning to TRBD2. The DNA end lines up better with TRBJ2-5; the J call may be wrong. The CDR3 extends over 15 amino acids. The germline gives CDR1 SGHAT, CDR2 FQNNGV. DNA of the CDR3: TGTGCCGGCAGTCGACTAGCGGGAGTCGTGGAGACCCAGTACTTC. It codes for CAGSRLAGVVETQYF.

CDR3 coding DNA: TGTGCCAGCAGCTTAGGAGCAGGGCGGGAGACCCAGTACTTC. Its translation: CASSLGAGRETQYF. The chain carries TRBV7-6 and TRBJ2-5; a weak D match, TRBD1 (5 bases). This CDR3 is built from 14 residues. Germline V lookup: CDR1 SGHVS, CDR2 FNYEAQ. The V end was cut by 1 base, the J end by 5 bases, with 11 bases between.

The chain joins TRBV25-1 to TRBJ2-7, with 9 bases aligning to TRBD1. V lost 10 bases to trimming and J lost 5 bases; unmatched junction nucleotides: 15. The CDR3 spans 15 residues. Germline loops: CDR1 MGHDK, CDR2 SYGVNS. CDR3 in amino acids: CATRPYRDRVDEQYF. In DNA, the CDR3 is TGTGCCACCAGACCCTACCGGGACAGGGTTGACGAGCAGTACTTC.